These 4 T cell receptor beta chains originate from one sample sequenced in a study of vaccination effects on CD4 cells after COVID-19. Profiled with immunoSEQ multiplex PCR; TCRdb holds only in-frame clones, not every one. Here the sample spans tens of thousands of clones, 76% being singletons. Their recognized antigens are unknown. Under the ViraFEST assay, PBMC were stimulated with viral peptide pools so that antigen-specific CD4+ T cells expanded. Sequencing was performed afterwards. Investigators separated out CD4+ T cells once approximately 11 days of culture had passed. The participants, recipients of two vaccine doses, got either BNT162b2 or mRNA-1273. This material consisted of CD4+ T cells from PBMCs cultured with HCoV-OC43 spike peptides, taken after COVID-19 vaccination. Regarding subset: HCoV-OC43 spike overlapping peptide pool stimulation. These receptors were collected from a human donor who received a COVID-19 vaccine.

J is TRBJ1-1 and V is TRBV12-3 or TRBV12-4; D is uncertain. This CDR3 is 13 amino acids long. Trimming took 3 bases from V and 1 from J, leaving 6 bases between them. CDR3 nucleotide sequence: TGTGCCAGCAGTTTCCGGCCGAACACTGAAGCTTTCTTT. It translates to CASSFRPNTEAFF.

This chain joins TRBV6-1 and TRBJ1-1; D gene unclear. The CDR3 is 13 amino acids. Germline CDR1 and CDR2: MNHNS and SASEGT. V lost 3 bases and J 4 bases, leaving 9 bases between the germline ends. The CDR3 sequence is CASSDLRSTEAFF. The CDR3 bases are TGTGCCAGCAGTGATCTGCGTTCCACTGAAGCTTTCTTT.

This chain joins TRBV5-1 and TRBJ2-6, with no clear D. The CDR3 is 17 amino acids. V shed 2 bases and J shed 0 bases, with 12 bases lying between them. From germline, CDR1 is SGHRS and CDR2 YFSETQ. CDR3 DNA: TGCGCCAGCAGCTTAAGGACGGTGGCCTCTGGGGCCAACGTCCTGACTTTC. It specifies CASSLRTVASGANVLTF.

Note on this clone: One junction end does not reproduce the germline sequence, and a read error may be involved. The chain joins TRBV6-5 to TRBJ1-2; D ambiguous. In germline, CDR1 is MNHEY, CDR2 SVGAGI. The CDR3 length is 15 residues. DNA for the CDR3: TGTGCCAGCAGTTACTTACGACAAGTTAACAATGGCTACACCTTC. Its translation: CASSYLRQVNNGYTF.